Reported below is one TCR beta chain. The method was immunoSEQ multiplex PCR; TCRdb's version includes in-frame clones alone and lacks a portion of them. This table holds about 22,000 clones, around 70% found once. J lost 7 bases, V lost 2 bases, and 8 bases had no gene match. Germline V lookup: CDR1 SGHTA, CDR2 FQGTGA. CDR3 size: 15 residues. The sample belongs to a study of sequential checkpoint blockade in melanoma. Treatment given: randomized to nivolumab then ipilimumab (arm A) or the reverse (arm B). DNA-damaging chemotherapy had not been given to any patient beforehand. From thawed PBMCs, live CD3+CD8+ cells negative for CD19 and CD56 were sorted.

This clonotype was sampled from a human donor with melanoma. The gene calls are TRBV7-3 and TRBJ2-1; 7 bases line up with TRBD1. The sample here was CD8+ T cells sorted from blood (inferred from file names), taken from a patient given nivolumab and ipilimumab in sequence. For the CDR3, the DNA is TGTGCCAGCAGCTTATGGACAGGTGTAAAGAATGAGCAGTTCTTC. It encodes CASSLWTGVKNEQFF.